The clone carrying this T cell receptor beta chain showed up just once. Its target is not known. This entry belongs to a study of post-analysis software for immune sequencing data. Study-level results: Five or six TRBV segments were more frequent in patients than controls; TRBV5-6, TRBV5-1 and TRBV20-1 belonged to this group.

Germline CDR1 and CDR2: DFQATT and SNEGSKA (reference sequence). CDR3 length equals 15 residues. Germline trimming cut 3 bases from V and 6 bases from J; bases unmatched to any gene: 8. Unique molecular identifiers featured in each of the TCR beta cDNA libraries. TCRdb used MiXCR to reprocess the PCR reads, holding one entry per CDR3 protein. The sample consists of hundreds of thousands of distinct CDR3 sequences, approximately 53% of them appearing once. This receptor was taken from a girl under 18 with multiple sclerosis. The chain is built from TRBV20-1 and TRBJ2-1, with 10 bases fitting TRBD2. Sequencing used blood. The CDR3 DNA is TGCAGTGCTAGTACTAGCGGGGCCTTCGGCAATGAGCAGTTCTTC. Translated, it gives CSASTSGAFGNEQFF.